This T cell receptor (beta chain) was profiled in a study of T cells in women clearing cervical HPV infection. The wider study: Blood came at first lesion visit for cases, post-clearance for controls.

Worth noting for this clone: The read terminates 3 residues ahead of where the CDR3 ends, so the germline J gene completes it.

CDR1 and CDR2 (germline): KGHSH, LQKENI. The length of the CDR3 is 10 residues. immunoSEQ multiplex PCR used an average of roughly 1,100 ng genomic DNA. Here immunoSEQ multiplex PCR was the method, and the copy in TCRdb shows in-frame clones only, minus some. The table lists tens of thousands of clones. Sequencing input: blood buffy coat. The rearrangement uses TRBV18 and TRBJ2-2; D unclear. This TCR was recovered from a woman aged 18 to 75 with a cervical HPV16 infection that either progressed to CIN3+ or cleared (not recorded which). The DNA read from the CDR3 is TGTGCCAGCCCGGGTTCACCG. Protein sequence: CASPGSP. In full, the CDR3 reads CASPGSPLFF.